These 2 T cell receptor beta chains originate from one sample sequenced in a study of T cells in Graves' hyperthyroidism and ophthalmopathy. TCR beta CDR3 region amplification was performed from RNA transcripts. TCR CDR3 regions were first amplified by RT-PCR with HTBI primers. TCRdb recomputed calls from the multiplex PCR reads with MiXCR, one row per CDR3 protein. The sample lists under 350,000 distinct CDR3 sequences, 21% occurring once. Sequenced: blood. The receptors shown here come from a woman in her 50s with Graves' hyperthyroidism.

This clonotype was recorded many times. J is TRBJ1-6 and V is TRBV18; 7 bases are a match to TRBD1. Trimming removed 3 bases from V and 5 bases from J; junction bases left unmatched: 4. This CDR3 has 15 residues. CDR1 is KGHSH and CDR2 is LQKENI in the germline V gene. The CDR3 region is CASSPRQGDNSPLHF. The CDR3, as DNA: TGTGCCAGCTCACCCAGACAGGGAGATAATTCACCCCTCCACTTT.

This clonotype was recorded many times. The chain recombines TRBV18 with TRBJ1-4; the match to TRBD1 covers 7 bases. CDR1 and CDR2 (germline): KGHSH, LQKENI. Trimming at V came to 3 bases and at J to 10 bases, leaving 8 bases not matched to a gene. The CDR3 runs 14 residues. The DNA of the CDR3 is TGTGCCAGCTCACCCTCACAGGGGATAGGAAAACTGTTTTTT. It codes for CASSPSQGIGKLFF.